This T cell receptor beta chain is drawn from a study of blood T cell repertoires in COVID-19. Whole-study context: Samples of COVID-19 (acute and convalescent) were obtained from the United States, Italy and Spain.

Enrollees, about 18 to 89 years old, lived in approximately 25 US areas. Only in-frame clones appear in the TCRdb table, and some are missing; sequencing was by immunoSEQ multiplex PCR. The top ten clones hold 2% to 2.5% of a sample with 200,000 or so clones, roughly 88% of them seen once. This clone appeared a single time. The ends lost 7 bases at V and 7 bases at J; junction bases unmatched: 4. The germline V gene encodes CDR1 WNHNN and CDR2 SYGVQD (reference sequence). This CDR3 has 14 residues. This chain links TRBV10-1 with TRBJ2-2, with 12 bases lining up with TRBD2. This clonotype was obtained from a middle-aged woman with acute COVID-19. Sample: PBMCs or T cells enriched from blood (not recorded which). The CDR3 DNA reads as TGCGCCAGCACTAGCGGGGGGGCCGGCGGGGAGCTGTTTTTT. The encoded protein is CASTSGGAGGELFF.